The clone carrying this TCR beta chain appeared many times. What it recognizes is unknown. The sample comes from a study of glioma-infiltrating T cells. General observations from the study: Only very few CDR3 sequences appeared in both tissue and blood. Tissue-blood divergence was below expectation in non-neoplastic patients, above in gliomas.

This CDR3 region has 14 residues. Trimming removed 7 bases from V and 6 bases from J; junction bases left unmatched: 6. Germline V CDR1 and CDR2: DFQATT, SNEGSKA (reference sequence). TCR alpha and beta CDR3 regions were amplified from RNA using iRepertoire nested multiplex PCR. For one-step reverse transcription and amplification, roughly 85-450 ng of tissue mRNA or PBMC total RNA was used. TCRdb passed the multiplex PCR reads through MiXCR, listing each CDR3 protein once. The table has 150,000 to 200,000 distinct CDR3 sequences, over 25% seen once; the top ten hold 20% to 25%. Sequencing was performed on glioma tissue, nonneoplastic brain tissue, or PBMCs (not recorded which). This clonotype originated in a human donor with low-grade glioma or glioblastoma, undergoing nonglioma brain surgery, or in good health (not recorded which). The V call is TRBV20-1, the J call TRBJ2-1; TRBD2 aligns across 13 bases. Written as DNA, the CDR3 is TGCAGTGAACTAGCGGGAGGGCAGAGCAATGAGCAGTTCTTC. This gives the protein CSELAGGQSNEQFF.